This TCR beta chain was observed in a study of shared clonotypes between healthy human individuals. Findings of the study overall: Approximately 5.1% was the fraction of naive CD4 clonotypes found shared across several donors.

Turning to this clone: The antigen is unknown.

The repertoire was sequenced with immunoSEQ multiplex PCR; TCRdb's copy has only in-frame clones and lacks some. Among some 1.5 million clones listed, 95% to 99% were seen once. Healthy HIV-negative adults with no recent acute infections or vaccinations were recruited as donors. CD45RA-negative memory and CD45RA+ naive subsets were split from the CD4+ cells. The germline V gene has CDR1 SGHVS and CDR2 FQNEAQ. V lost 5 bases to trimming and J lost 3 bases; unmatched junction nucleotides: 9. The CDR3 runs to 15 residues. The clonotype originates from a man aged 25 to 40 in good health. The rearrangement joins TRBV7-8 to TRBJ2-5; 7 bases line up with TRBD1. Sequencing was carried out using naive CD4+ T cells sorted from blood. This sample's subset: CD45RA+ positively selected. The CDR3 reads CASSPHRDRKETQYF. CDR3 DNA sequence: TGTGCCAGCAGCCCTCACCGGGACAGAAAAGAGACCCAGTACTTC.